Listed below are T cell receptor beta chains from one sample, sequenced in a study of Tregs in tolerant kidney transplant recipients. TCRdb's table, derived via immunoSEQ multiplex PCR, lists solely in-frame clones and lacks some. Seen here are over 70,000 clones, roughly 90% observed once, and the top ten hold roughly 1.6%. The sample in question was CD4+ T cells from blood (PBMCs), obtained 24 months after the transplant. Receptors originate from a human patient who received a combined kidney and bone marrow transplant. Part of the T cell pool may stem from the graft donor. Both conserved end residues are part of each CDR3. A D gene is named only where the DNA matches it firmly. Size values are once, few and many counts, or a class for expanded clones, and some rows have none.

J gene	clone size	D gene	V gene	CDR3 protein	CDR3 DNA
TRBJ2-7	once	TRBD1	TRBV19	CASSGQTGTVSSYEQYF	TGTGCCAGTAGTGGCCAAACCGGGACAGTCAGCTCCTACGAGCAGTACTTC
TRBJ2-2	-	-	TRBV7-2	CASSQDSNTGELFF	TGTGCCAGCAGCCAGGACTCAAATACCGGGGAGCTGTTTTTT
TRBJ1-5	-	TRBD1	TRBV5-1	CASRFVDRVDQPQHF	TGCGCCAGCAGATTCGTCGACAGGGTAGATCAGCCCCAGCATTTT
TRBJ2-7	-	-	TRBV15	CATSRDEGYEQYF	TGTGCCACCAGCAGAGATGAGGGCTACGAGCAGTACTTC
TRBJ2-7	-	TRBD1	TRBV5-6	CASSSGTVYEQYF	TGTGCCAGCAGCTCCGGGACAGTTTACGAGCAGTACTTC
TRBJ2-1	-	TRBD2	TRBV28	CASSPSSGGPYNEQFF	TGTGCCAGCAGTCCGTCTAGCGGGGGGCCCTACAATGAGCAGTTCTTC
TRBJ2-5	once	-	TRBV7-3	CASSLEGGPGETQYF	TGTGCCAGCAGCTTAGAAGGTGGGCCGGGGGAGACCCAGTACTTC
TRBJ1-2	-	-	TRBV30	CAWTKTAYGYTF	TGTGCCTGGACAAAGACTGCCTATGGCTACACCTTC
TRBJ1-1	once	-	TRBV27	CASSLFSLQGRTEAFF	TGTGCCAGCAGCCTTTTTTCATTACAGGGAAGGACTGAAGCTTTCTTT
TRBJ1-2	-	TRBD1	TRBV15	CATSRKGQDFYGYTF	TGTGCCACCAGCAGGAAGGGACAGGACTTCTATGGCTACACCTTC
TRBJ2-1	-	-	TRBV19	CASSMPSGPSYNEQFF	TGTGCCAGTAGTATGCCGAGCGGTCCCTCCTACAATGAGCAGTTCTTC
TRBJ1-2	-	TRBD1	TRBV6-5	CASTNLGTVYGYTF	TGTGCCAGCACCAATCTGGGGACAGTCTATGGCTACACCTTC
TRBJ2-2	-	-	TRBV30	CAWTDSPNTGELFF	TGTGCCTGGACGGACAGCCCGAACACCGGGGAGCTGTTTTTT
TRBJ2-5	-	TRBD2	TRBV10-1	CASRDTRLAGIRTQYF	TGCGCCAGCAGGGACACCAGACTAGCGGGGATAAGGACCCAGTACTTC
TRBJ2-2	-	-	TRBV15	CATSTRNTGELFF	TGTGCCACCAGCACGAGGAACACCGGGGAGCTGTTTTTT
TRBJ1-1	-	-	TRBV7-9	CASSRGQTNTEAFF	TGTGCCAGCAGCCGTGGACAGACGAACACTGAAGCTTTCTTT
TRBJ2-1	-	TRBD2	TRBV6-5	CASRRGEGYEQFF	TGTGCCAGCAGGCGCGGGGAGGGCTATGAGCAGTTCTTC
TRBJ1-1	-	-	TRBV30	CAWSPVNTEAFF	TGTGCCTGGAGTCCGGTAAACACTGAAGCTTTCTTT
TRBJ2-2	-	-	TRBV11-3	CASSLVSTGELFF	TGTGCCAGCAGCTTAGTATCCACCGGGGAGCTGTTTTTT
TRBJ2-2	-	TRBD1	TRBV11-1	CASSITPTGGHGELFF	TGTGCCAGCAGCATTACACCTACAGGGGGCCACGGGGAGCTGTTTTTT
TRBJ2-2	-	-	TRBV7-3	CASSFLIGTGELFF	TGTGCCAGCAGCTTTCTTATCGGCACCGGGGAGCTGTTTTTT
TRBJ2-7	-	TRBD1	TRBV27	CASSPWGQVTYEQYF	TGTGCCAGCAGCCCGTGGGGACAGGTAACCTACGAGCAGTACTTC
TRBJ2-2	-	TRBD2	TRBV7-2	CASSVGTSAWTGELFF	TGTGCCAGCAGCGTTGGGACTAGCGCGTGGACCGGGGAGCTGTTTTTT
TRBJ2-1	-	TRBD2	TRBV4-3	CASSHALASGRSSEQFF	TGCGCCAGCAGCCACGCCCTGGCTAGCGGGAGATCGAGTGAGCAGTTCTTC
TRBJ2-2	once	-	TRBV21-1	CASSKTFSRETGELFF	TGTGCCAGCAGCAAAACCTTTAGTAGGGAGACCGGGGAGCTGTTTTTT
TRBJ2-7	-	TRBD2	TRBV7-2	CASSWTSGGTYEQYF	TGTGCCAGCAGCTGGACTAGCGGGGGAACCTACGAGCAGTACTTC
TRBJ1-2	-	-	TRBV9	CASSVGAGSYGYTF	TGTGCCAGCAGCGTTGGAGCTGGATCCTATGGCTACACCTTC
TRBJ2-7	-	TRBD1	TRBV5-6	CASSRTGWEQYF	TGTGCCAGCAGCCGGACAGGGTGGGAGCAGTACTTC
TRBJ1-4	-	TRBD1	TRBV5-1	CASSLGQGTNEKLFF	TGCGCCAGCAGCTTGGGACAGGGGACTAATGAAAAACTGTTTTTT
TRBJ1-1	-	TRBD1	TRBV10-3	CAISRQGSDTEAFF	TGTGCCATCAGCCGACAGGGGTCGGACACTGAAGCTTTCTTT
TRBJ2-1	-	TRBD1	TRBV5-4	CASSAGTGRSSYNEQFF	TGTGCCAGCAGTGCCGGGACAGGAAGGAGCTCCTACAATGAGCAGTTCTTC
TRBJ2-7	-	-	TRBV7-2	CASSLVGGMRYEQYF	TGTGCCAGCAGCTTAGTTGGGGGGATGCGGTACGAGCAGTACTTC
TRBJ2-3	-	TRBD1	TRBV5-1	CASSLDQQGAMYF	TGCGCCAGCAGCTTAGATCAACAGGGGGCGATGTATTTT
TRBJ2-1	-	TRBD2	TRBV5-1	CASSLDGGAYNEQFF	TGCGCCAGCAGCTTGGACGGGGGGGCCTACAATGAGCAGTTCTTC
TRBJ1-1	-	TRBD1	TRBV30	CAWRGQVNTEAFF	TGTGCCTGGAGGGGACAGGTGAACACTGAAGCTTTCTTT
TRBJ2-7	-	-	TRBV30	CAWSVRVWAGSSYEQYF	TGTGCCTGGAGTGTAAGGGTCTGGGCGGGTAGCTCCTACGAGCAGTACTTC
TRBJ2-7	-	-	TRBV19	CASSIEGSYEQYF	TGTGCCAGTAGTATTGAGGGAAGCTACGAGCAGTACTTC
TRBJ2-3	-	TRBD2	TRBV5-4	CASSSGRGKDTDTQYF	TGTGCCAGCAGCTCAGGGCGGGGGAAAGACACAGATACGCAGTATTTT
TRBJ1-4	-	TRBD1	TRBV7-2	CASSQDRGHEKLFF	TGTGCCAGCAGCCAGGACAGGGGGCATGAAAAACTGTTTTTT
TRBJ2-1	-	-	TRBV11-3	CASSQQGYNEQFF	TGTGCCAGCAGCCAACAGGGCTACAATGAGCAGTTCTTC
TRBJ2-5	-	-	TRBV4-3	CASSQDTGKETQYF	TGCGCCAGCAGCCAAGATACAGGGAAAGAGACCCAGTACTTC
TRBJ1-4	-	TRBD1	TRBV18	CASSPVRGPNEKLFF	TGTGCCAGCTCACCTGTCAGGGGGCCTAATGAAAAACTGTTTTTT
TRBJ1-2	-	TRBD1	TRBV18	CASSPSPGTGVGDYGYTF	TGTGCCAGCTCACCTAGTCCCGGGACAGGGGTCGGTGACTATGGCTACACCTTC
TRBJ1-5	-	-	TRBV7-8	CASSSMIGVGNQPQHF	TGTGCCAGCAGCAGCATGATAGGGGTTGGCAATCAGCCCCAGCATTTT
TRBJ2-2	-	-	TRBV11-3	CASSFPGGRENTGELFF	TGTGCCAGCAGTTTCCCCGGGGGGCGGGAGAACACCGGGGAGCTGTTTTTT
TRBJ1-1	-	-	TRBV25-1	CASSPTGGGTEAFF	TGTGCCAGCAGTCCCACTGGGGGGGGCACTGAAGCTTTCTTT
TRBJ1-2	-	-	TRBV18	CASSPAAWSDYGYTF	TGTGCCAGCTCACCGGCGGCGTGGTCCGACTATGGCTACACCTTC
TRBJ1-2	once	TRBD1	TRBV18	CASSPSGGSHPFDYGYTF	TGTGCCAGCTCACCATCAGGGGGCAGCCACCCTTTTGACTATGGCTACACCTTC
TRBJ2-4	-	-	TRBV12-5	CASGLVTGSTKNIQYF	TGTGCTAGTGGTTTGGTAACAGGGAGTACCAAAAACATTCAGTACTTC
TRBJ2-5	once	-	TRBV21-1	CASPQGTGGQETQYF	TGTGCCAGCCCCCAGGGGACAGGCGGACAAGAGACCCAGTACTTC
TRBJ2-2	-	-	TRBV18	CASSPKTGAGELFF	TGTGCCAGCTCACCGAAGACGGGGGCCGGGGAGCTGTTTTTT
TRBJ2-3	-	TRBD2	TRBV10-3	CAISSGLAGASDTQYF	TGTGCCATCAGCTCAGGACTAGCGGGAGCTTCAGATACGCAGTATTTT
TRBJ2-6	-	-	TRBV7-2	CASSVQRAHSGANVLTF	TGTGCCAGCAGCGTTCAGAGGGCTCACTCTGGGGCCAACGTCCTGACTTTC
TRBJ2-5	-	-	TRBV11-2	CASSLDPGGGLQETQYF	TGTGCCAGCAGCTTAGATCCTGGAGGGGGCCTCCAAGAGACCCAGTACTTC
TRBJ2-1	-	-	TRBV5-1	CASSLDGDNEQFF	TGCGCCAGCAGCTTGGACGGGGACAATGAGCAGTTCTTC
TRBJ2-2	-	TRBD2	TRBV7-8	CASSLALASGMGGELFF	TGTGCCAGCAGCTTAGCGCTGGCTAGCGGGATGGGCGGGGAGCTGTTTTTT
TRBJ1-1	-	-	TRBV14	CASSQSTATEAFF	TGTGCCAGCAGCCAAAGTACAGCCACTGAAGCTTTCTTT
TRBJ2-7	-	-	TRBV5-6	CASRQTRGYEEQYF	TGTGCCAGCAGACAAACCCGCGGGTATGAGGAGCAGTACTTC
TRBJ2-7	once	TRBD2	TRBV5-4	CASSKLAGAGEQYF	TGTGCCAGCAGCAAACTAGCGGGGGCCGGGGAGCAGTACTTC